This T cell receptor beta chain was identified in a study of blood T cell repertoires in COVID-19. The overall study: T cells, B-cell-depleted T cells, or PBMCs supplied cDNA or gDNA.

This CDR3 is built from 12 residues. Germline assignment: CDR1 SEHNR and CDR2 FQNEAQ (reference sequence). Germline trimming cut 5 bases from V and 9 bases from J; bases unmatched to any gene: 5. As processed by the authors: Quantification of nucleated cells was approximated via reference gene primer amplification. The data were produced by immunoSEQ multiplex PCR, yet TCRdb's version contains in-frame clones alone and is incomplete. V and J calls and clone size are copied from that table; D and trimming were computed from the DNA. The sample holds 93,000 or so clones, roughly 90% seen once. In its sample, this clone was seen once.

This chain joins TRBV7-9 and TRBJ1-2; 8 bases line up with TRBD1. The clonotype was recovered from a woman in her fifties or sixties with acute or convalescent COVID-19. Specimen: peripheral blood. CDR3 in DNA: TGTGCCAGCAGCCTCGACAGGGGCAGCTACACCTTC. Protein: CASSLDRGSYTF.